This TCR beta chain emerged from a study of molecular identifiers for immune sequencing clone quantification. Study-wide points: Clonotypes topping 20 RNA copies carried over 98% of effector molecules but under 1% of naive ones.

A single record per CDR3 protein comes from TCRdb applying MiXCR to the PCR reads. The sample has hundreds of thousands of distinct CDR3 sequences; about 25% are singletons. This clonotype appeared a few times. Antigen: not known. It was from about 21,000 to 970,000 sorted cells, with 10%, 30% or 50% RNA, that naive CD8 libraries came. The sequence came from a human donor in good health. Some libraries in this study had Jurkat cell RNA spiked in. Sample: naive CD8+ T cells from blood, with Jurkat cell RNA spiked in. The subset was: FACS-sorted CD8+CD4-CCR7+CD45RA+ naive T cells.

In DNA form, the CDR3 reads TGTGCCAGCAACAACCTAGCGGGGGACTACGAGCAGTACTTC. The encoded protein is CASNNLAGDYEQYF. J is TRBJ2-7 and V is TRBV27, with 10 bases that match TRBD2. The V gene end was trimmed by 7 bases and the J gene end by 3 bases; junction bases not matched to a gene: 6. The CDR3 spans 14 residues. The germline V gene has CDR1 MNHEY and CDR2 SMNVEV (reference sequence).